These 5 T cell receptor beta chains came from one sample sequenced in a study of cytomegalovirus exposure and HLA in healthy donors. Both 60 Vbeta primers and 13 Jbeta primers went into the PCR. Profiling relied on immunoSEQ multiplex PCR, and the TCRdb table lists in-frame clones only, not all of them. The top ten hold under 3.5% of the sample, which has under 150,000 clones, roughly 84% seen once. What was sequenced was PBMCs. All receptors derive from a man in his forties or fifties in good health and CMV-seronegative.

The V and J genes are TRBV6-4 and TRBJ1-5, with a possible D match to TRBD1 (5 bases). Germline CDR1 and CDR2: MRHNA and SNTAGT. Trimming shortened V by 5 bases and J by 4 bases, and 15 bases separated the two germline ends. CDR3 size: 15 residues. The CDR3 spells CASSRPGGGNQPQHF. In DNA, the CDR3 is TGTGCCAGCAGTCGTCCGGGGGGGGGAAATCAGCCCCAGCATTTT.

This sequence joins TRBV7-3 and TRBJ2-5, with D possibly being TRBD2 (7 bases). The CDR3 spans 14 residues. Germline assignment: CDR1 SGHTA and CDR2 FQGTGA. V lost 5 bases, J lost 1 base, and 11 bases lay in between. The CDR3 DNA reads TGTGCCAGCAGCCAAGGGGGGGGCCAAGAGACCCAGTACTTC. Amino acids: CASSQGGGQETQYF.

The genes are TRBV7-9 and TRBJ2-7, with a tentative D call TRBD1 (5 bases). CDR3 length equals 13 residues. CDR1 and CDR2 from the germline V gene are SEHNR and FQNEAQ (reference sequence). V was shortened by 5 bases and J by 3 bases, with 11 bases between the two germline ends. CDR3 amino acids: CASSPAQDYEQYF. The CDR3 DNA is TGTGCCAGCAGCCCGGCACAGGACTACGAGCAGTACTTC.

This clone was seen a single time. V and J are TRBV14 and TRBJ1-1; D unresolved. The CDR3 has 14 residues. Germline CDR1 SGHDN, CDR2 FVKESK. With 0 bases removed from V and 5 bases from J, the gap between germline ends came to 10 bases. CDR3 residues: CASSQEYRRTEAFF. CDR3 DNA: TGTGCCAGCAGCCAAGAATACCGGAGAACTGAAGCTTTCTTT.

This clone has more than one count but fewer than ten. The V and J genes are TRBV6-5 and TRBJ1-1; D gene ambiguous. Per the germline V gene, CDR1 is MNHEY and CDR2 is SVGAGI. Between the trimmed V and J ends, which lost 0 bases and 3 bases, there was a span of 5 bases. This CDR3 has 13 residues. The CDR3 loop is CASSYSSYTEAFF. DNA for the CDR3: TGTGCCAGCAGTTACTCGTCGTACACTGAAGCTTTCTTT.